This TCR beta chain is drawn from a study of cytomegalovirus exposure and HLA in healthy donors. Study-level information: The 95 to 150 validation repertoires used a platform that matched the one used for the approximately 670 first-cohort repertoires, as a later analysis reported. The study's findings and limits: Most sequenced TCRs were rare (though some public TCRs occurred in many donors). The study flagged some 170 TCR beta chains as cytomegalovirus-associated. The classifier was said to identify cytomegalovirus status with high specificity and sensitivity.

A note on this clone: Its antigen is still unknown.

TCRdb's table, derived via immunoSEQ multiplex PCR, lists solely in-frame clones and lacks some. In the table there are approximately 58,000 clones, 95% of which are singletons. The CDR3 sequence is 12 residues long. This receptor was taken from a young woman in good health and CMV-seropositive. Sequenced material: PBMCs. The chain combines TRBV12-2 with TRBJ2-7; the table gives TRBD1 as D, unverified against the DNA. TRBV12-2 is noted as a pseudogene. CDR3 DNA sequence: TGTGCAAGTCGCTCACAGGGGGACGAGCAGTACTTC. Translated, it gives CASRSQGDEQYF.